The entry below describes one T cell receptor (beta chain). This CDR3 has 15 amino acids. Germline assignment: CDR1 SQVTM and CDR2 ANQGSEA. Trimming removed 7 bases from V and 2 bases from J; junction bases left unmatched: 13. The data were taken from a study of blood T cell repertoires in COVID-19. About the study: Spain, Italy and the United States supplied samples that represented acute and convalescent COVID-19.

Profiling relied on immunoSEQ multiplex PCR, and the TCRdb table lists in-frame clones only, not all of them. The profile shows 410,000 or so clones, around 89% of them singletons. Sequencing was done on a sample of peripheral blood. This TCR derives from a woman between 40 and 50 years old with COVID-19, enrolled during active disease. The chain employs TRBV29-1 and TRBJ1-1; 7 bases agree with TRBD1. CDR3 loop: CSARGGTGVNTEAFF. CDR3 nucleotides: TGCAGCGCGAGAGGGGGCACAGGGGTAAACACTGAAGCTTTCTTT.